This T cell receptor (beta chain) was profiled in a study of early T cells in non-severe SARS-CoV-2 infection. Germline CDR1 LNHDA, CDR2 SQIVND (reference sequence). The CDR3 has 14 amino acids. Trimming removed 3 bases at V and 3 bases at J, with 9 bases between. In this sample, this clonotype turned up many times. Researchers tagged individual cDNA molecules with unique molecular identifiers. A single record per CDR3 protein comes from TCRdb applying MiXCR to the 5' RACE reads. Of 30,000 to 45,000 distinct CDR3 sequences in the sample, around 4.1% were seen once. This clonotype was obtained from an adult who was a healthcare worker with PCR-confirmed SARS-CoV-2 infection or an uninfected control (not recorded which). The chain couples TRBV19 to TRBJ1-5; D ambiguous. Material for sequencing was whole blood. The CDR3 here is CASSIGRYNQPQHF. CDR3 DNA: TGTGCCAGTAGTATTGGACGGTACAATCAGCCCCAGCATTTT.